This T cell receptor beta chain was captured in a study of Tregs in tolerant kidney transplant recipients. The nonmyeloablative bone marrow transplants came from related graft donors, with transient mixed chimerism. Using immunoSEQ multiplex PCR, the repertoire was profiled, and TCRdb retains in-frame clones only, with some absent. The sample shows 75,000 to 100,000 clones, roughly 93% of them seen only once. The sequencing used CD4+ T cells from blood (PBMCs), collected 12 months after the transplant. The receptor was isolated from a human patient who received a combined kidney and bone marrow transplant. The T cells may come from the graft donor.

The CDR3 loop is CASSPIKGQGAGEQFF. CDR3 bases: TGTGCCAGCAGCCCGATAAAAGGACAGGGGGCAGGTGAGCAGTTCTTC. This chain connects TRBV7-8 to TRBJ2-1, with 11 positions matching TRBD1. With V trimmed by 5 bases and J by 9 bases, 12 bases remained unmatched. The germline V gene has CDR1 SGHVS and CDR2 FQNEAQ. The CDR3 contains 16 residues.